The 23 T cell receptor beta chains given below trace back to one sample, sequenced in a study of shared clonotypes between healthy human individuals (dated by TCRdb to 2020 to 2021). The receptor library was made with the immunoSEQ multiplex PCR assay. Not all clones reach the TCRdb copy of this immuneACCESS table, which keeps in-frame sequences only. Checked studies attribute under half of the gap to unresolved V genes and leave the rest unexplained. For this sample the table gives around 1,100,000 clones, of which roughly 77% were detected only once. The ten most abundant clones make up 0.89% of the sample. Sequencing was done on a sample of memory CD4+ T cells from PBMCs. In the paper's terms, the cell subset or site label means: CD45RA-negative fraction. These receptors originate from a man aged 18 to 29 in good health. Some clones in this sample may be carry-over from other donors' samples.

The chain carries TRBV19 and TRBJ2-3, with 13 bases fitting TRBD2. From germline, CDR1 is LNHDA and CDR2 SQIVND (reference sequence). Trimming cost V 2 bases and J 6 bases; bases outside gene matches: 2. The CDR3 runs 15 residues. The CDR3 bases are TGTGCCAGTAGTATATGGACTAGCGGGAGTGATACGCAGTATTTT. This codes for CASSIWTSGSDTQYF. Full variable domain (outside the CDR3, taken from reference TRBV19 and TRBJ2-3): DGGITQSPKYLFRKEGQNVTLSCEQNLNHDAMYWYRQDPGQGLRLIYYSQIVNDFQKGDIAEGYSVSREKKESFPLTVTSAQKNPTAFYLCASSIWTSGSDTQYFGPGTRLTVL.

Of note for this clone: This probably arose from a read error, given a far larger clone one base away. In nucleotides, the CDR3 is TGTGCCTGCAGGAGTGCAGGGGAGGATACCGGGGAGCTGTTTTTT. Its translation is CACRSAGEDTGELFF. The J gene is TRBJ2-2, the V gene TRBV30; TRBD1 or TRBD2 may be the D gene (6 bases each). Trimming removed 6 bases at V and 5 bases at J, with 19 bases between. Germline V gene data show CDR1 as GTSNPN and CDR2 as SVGIG (reference sequence). The CDR3 covers 15 residues.

The chain is built from TRBV20-1 and TRBJ2-1, with D unclear. The CDR3 length is 11 residues. Trimming took 2 bases from V and 14 from J, leaving 13 bases between them. The V gene's germline CDR1 is DFQATT and CDR2 SNEGSKA (reference sequence). DNA of the CDR3: TGCAGTGCTAGATCGGCGAGAAGGGAGTTCTTC. Protein: CSARSARREFF.

The chain combines TRBV19 with TRBJ2-7, with TRBD1 as a possible D gene (5 bases). The CDR3 runs 13 residues. Trimming shortened V by 4 bases and J by 0 bases, and 7 bases separated the two germline ends. Germline CDR1 reads LNHDA; CDR2 reads SQIVND (reference sequence). CDR3 in DNA: TGTGCCAGTAGTAAGGACAACTCCTACGAGCAGTACTTC. Its protein product is CASSKDNSYEQYF.

The chain uses TRBV2 and TRBJ2-7; D not resolved. The V gene lost 6 bases and the J gene lost 6 bases, with 9 bases spanning the gap. This CDR3 contains 11 residues. Germline assignment: CDR1 SNHLY and CDR2 FYNNEI. CDR3 sequence: CASSTAPEQYF. DNA for the CDR3: TGTGCCAGCAGCACAGCTCCCGAGCAGTACTTC.

The rearrangement links TRBV19 to TRBJ1-2; D ambiguous. The CDR3 consists of 14 residues. Germline values: CDR1 LNHDA, CDR2 SQIVND (reference sequence). V gave up 3 bases and J gave up 4 bases, with 12 bases separating them. CDR3: CASSIQHSRYGYTF. In DNA form, the CDR3 reads TGTGCCAGTAGTATTCAACACAGTCGCTATGGCTACACCTTC.

This clone was detected once. The chain uses TRBV7-3 and TRBJ2-2, with D unclear. V gave up 5 bases and J gave up 0 bases, with 7 bases separating them. Germline CDR1 is SGHTA and CDR2 is FQGTGA. This CDR3 spans 14 amino acids. CDR3 amino acids: CASSDRANTGELFF. DNA of the CDR3: TGTGCCAGCAGCGACCGGGCGAACACCGGGGAGCTGTTTTTT.

The CDR3 spells CAWRRGSPNEKLFF. The CDR3 bases are TGTGCCTGGAGACGGGGGTCCCCTAATGAAAAACTGTTTTTT. This chain uses TRBV30 with TRBJ1-4; weak D call: TRBD1 (5 bases). This CDR3 region has 14 residues. CDR1 and CDR2 (germline): GTSNPN, SVGIG (reference sequence). V was clipped by 3 bases and J by 3 bases, with 11 bases between them.

The V and J genes are TRBV4-3 and TRBJ2-3; TRBD2 agrees at 7 bases. The J segment lost 6 bases and the V segment lost 0 bases, leaving 9 bases of the junction unmatched. Germline V gene data show CDR1 as LGHNA and CDR2 as YSLEER. The CDR3 sequence is 16 residues long. CDR3 loop: CASSQEFGEGRDTQYF. DNA for the CDR3: TGCGCCAGCAGCCAAGAGTTCGGGGAGGGCCGGGATACGCAGTATTTT.

J is TRBJ1-1 and V is TRBV28; TRBD1 agrees at 11 bases. Germline trimming cut 8 bases from V and 4 bases from J; bases unmatched to any gene: 3. Looked up from germline, CDR1 is MDHEN and CDR2 is SYDVKM. CDR3 length: 13 amino acids. The CDR3, as DNA: TGTGCCAGCGGACAGGGGGCGAGCACTGAAGCTTTCTTT. Its translation: CASGQGASTEAFF.

This chain links TRBV28 with TRBJ2-1, with D possibly being TRBD2 (5 bases). The CDR3 is 13 residues long. CDR1 and CDR2 from the germline V gene are MDHEN and SYDVKM. V was cut by 6 bases and J by 8 bases, with 14 bases left in between. The CDR3 nucleotides are TGTGCCAGCAGCCTTGGGCGGGTCTATGAGCAGTTCTTC. Amino acids: CASSLGRVYEQFF.

V usage is TRBV7-2 and J usage is TRBJ2-7; 9 positions agree with TRBD2. The CDR3 runs to 15 residues. CDR1 and CDR2 (germline): SGHTA, FQGNSA. The trim removed 1 base at V and 6 bases at J, leaving 7 bases unmatched. The CDR3 protein is CASSLEGGRAAEQYF. The CDR3 nucleotides read TGTGCCAGCAGCTTAGAGGGCGGGAGGGCCGCCGAGCAGTACTTC.

This clone appeared a single time. V and J are TRBV5-1 and TRBJ2-5, with no clear D. The CDR3 runs to 15 residues. V lost 1 base to trimming and J lost 1 base, with 11 bases between them. Germline V lookup: CDR1 SGHRS, CDR2 YFSETQ. The CDR3 region is CASSLFATGQETQYF. Here the CDR3 DNA reads TGCGCCAGCAGCTTGTTCGCGACTGGCCAAGAGACCCAGTACTTC. Combining the CDR3 with reference TRBV5-1 and TRBJ2-5 gives the whole variable domain KAGVTQTPRYLIKTRGQQVTLSCSPISGHRSVSWYQQTPGQGLQFLFEYFSETQRNKGNFPGRFSGRQFSNSRSEMNVSTLELGDSALYLCASSLFATGQETQYFGPGTRLLVL.

As concerns this clone: Other DNA variants within this sample encode the same CDR3. The chain combines TRBV20-1 with TRBJ2-7; D remains ambiguous. CDR3 size: 10 residues. V lost 5 bases and J lost 3, with 5 bases in between. Germline V CDR1 and CDR2: DFQATT, SNEGSKA (reference sequence). CDR3 DNA sequence: TGCAGTGCTGCCGACTACGAGCAGTACTTC. Translating it yields CSAADYEQYF.

The rearrangement joins TRBV7-8 to TRBJ1-2; possible D gene TRBD1, 6 bases. CDR3 size: 15 residues. Germline V CDR1 and CDR2: SGHVS, FQNEAQ. Trimming took 0 bases from V and 4 from J, leaving 12 bases between them. The CDR3 loop reads CASSLAGRGTYGYTF. Here the CDR3 DNA reads TGTGCCAGCAGCTTAGCAGGCAGGGGAACCTATGGCTACACCTTC.

The V and J genes are TRBV28 and TRBJ2-3; 8 bases align to TRBD2. The junction had 18 bases not matched to a gene; V was cut back by 6 bases and J by 4 bases. The CDR3 is 18 amino acids. From germline, CDR1 is MDHEN and CDR2 SYDVKM. This CDR3 reads CASRPRSIKRERPDTQYF. The CDR3 DNA sequence: TGTGCCAGCAGACCGCGGAGCATAAAGCGGGAGAGGCCAGATACGCAGTATTTT.

V gene TRBV9 combines with J gene TRBJ2-5; D perhaps matches TRBD2 (5 bases). The V end was cut by 3 bases, the J end by 5 bases, with 11 bases between. The CDR3 loop spans 13 amino acids. The germline V gene has CDR1 SGDLS and CDR2 YYNGEE. In DNA form, the CDR3 reads TGTGCCAGCAGCGATAGCCCGGGGGAGACCCAGTACTTC. It yields the protein CASSDSPGETQYF.

Of note for this clone: This clone may be a read error of a much larger clone one base away. The chain couples TRBV5-6 to TRBJ1-5, with 9 positions matching TRBD1. The germline V gene has CDR1 SGHDT and CDR2 YYEEEE. This CDR3 is built from 15 residues. With V trimmed by 4 bases and J by 4 bases, 6 bases remained unmatched. DNA for the CDR3: TGTGCCAGCAGCCACGGGACAGGGTGGAATCAGCCCCAGCATTTT. It is translated as CASSHGTGWNQPQHF. The full variable domain, completed using reference TRBV5-6 and TRBJ1-5, is DAGVTQSPTHLIKTRGQQVTLRCSPKSGHDTVSWYQQALGQGPQFIFQYYEEEERQRGNFPDRFSGHQFPNYSSELNVNALLLGDSALYLCASSHGTGWNQPQHFGDGTRLSIL.

This chain joins TRBV29-1 and TRBJ2-3, with 7 bases fitting TRBD1. CDR3 length: 13 amino acids. From germline, CDR1 is SQVTM and CDR2 ANQGSEA. V lost 5 bases and J lost 3; bases outside the gene matches: 5. This CDR3 reads CSVKGTVTDTQYF. The CDR3 bases are TGCAGCGTTAAAGGGACAGTTACAGATACGCAGTATTTT.

This clone was picked up a small number of times. This chain joins TRBV21-1 and TRBJ1-1; no DNA check was done on the table's D call, TRBD1. TRBV21-1 is marked as a pseudogene. The CDR3 extends over 16 amino acids. The CDR3 coding sequence is TGTGCCAGCAGCCCCCGGGTGGCAGGGATGAACACTGAAGCTTTCTTT. Translated: CASSPRVAGMNTEAFF.

The chain recombines TRBV5-1 with TRBJ2-7, with no clear D. There are 14 residues in the CDR3. V gave up 1 base and J gave up 3 bases, with 11 bases separating them. The germline V gene encodes CDR1 SGHRS and CDR2 YFSETQ. The CDR3 here is CASSLQHSYYEQYF. DNA of the CDR3: TGCGCCAGCAGCTTGCAACACAGTTACTACGAGCAGTACTTC.

The genes are TRBV6-1 and TRBJ2-7, with 12 positions matching TRBD1. With V trimmed by 4 bases and J by 6 bases, 4 bases remained unmatched. The CDR3 totals 14 residues. Germline V gene lookup returns CDR1 MNHNS and CDR2 SASEGT. The CDR3 is CASSGGTGGLEQYF. The CDR3 bases are TGTGCCAGCAGTGGAGGGACAGGGGGCCTCGAGCAGTACTTC.

The chain employs TRBV4-1 and TRBJ2-5, with TRBD2 matching 8 bases. The CDR3 totals 17 residues. Trimming cost V 1 base and J 4 bases; bases outside gene matches: 11. Per the germline V gene, CDR1 is MGHRA and CDR2 is YSYEKL. The CDR3 loop reads CASSQVPSGPRGETQYF. The CDR3 bases are TGCGCCAGCAGCCAAGTTCCTAGCGGGCCTCGGGGAGAGACCCAGTACTTC.